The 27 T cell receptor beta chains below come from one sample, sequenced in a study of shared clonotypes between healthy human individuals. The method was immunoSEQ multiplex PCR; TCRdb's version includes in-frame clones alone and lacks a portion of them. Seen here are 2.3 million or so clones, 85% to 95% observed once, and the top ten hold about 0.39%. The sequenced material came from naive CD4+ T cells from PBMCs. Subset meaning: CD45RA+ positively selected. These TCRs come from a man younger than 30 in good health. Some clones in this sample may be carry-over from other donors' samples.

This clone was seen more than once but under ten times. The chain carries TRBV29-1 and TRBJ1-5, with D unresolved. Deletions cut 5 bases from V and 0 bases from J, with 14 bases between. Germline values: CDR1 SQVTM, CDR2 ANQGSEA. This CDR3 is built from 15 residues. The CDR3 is CSVSATADSNQPQHF. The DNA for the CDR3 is TGCAGCGTTTCGGCTACAGCAGATAGCAATCAGCCCCAGCATTTT. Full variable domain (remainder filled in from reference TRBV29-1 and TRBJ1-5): SAVISQKPSRDICQRGTSLTIQCQVDSQVTMMFWYRQQPGQSLTLIATANQGSEATYESGFVIDKFPISRPNLTFSTLTVSNMSPEDSSIYLCSVSATADSNQPQHFGDGTRLSIL.

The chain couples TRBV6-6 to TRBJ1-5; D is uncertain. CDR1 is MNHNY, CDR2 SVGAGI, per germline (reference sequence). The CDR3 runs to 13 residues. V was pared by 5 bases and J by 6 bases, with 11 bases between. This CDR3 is CASSRENSQPQHF. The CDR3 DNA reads TGTGCCAGCAGTCGGGAGAATTCTCAGCCCCAGCATTTT.

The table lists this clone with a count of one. The CDR3 is CASRVSYGYTF. In DNA, the CDR3 is TGTGCCAGCAGAGTCTCCTATGGCTACACCTTC. This sequence joins TRBV28 and TRBJ1-2; D ambiguous. CDR1 is MDHEN and CDR2 is SYDVKM in the germline V gene. There are 11 residues in the CDR3. V dropped 6 bases and J dropped 4 bases, with 6 bases sitting between them.

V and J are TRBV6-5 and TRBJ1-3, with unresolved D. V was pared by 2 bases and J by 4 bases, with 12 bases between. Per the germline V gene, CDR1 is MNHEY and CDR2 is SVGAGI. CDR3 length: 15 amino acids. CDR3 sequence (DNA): TGTGCCAGCAGTTACGATCCTGGGCGGGGAAACACCATATATTTT. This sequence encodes CASSYDPGRGNTIYF.

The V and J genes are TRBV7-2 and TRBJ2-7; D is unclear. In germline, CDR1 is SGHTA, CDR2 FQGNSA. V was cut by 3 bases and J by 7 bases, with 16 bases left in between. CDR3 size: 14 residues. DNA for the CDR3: TGTGCCAGCAGCTTCGGCTCAGAGTCGGGTGAGCAGTACTTC. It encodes CASSFGSESGEQYF. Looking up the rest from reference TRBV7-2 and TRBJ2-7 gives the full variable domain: GAGVSQSPSNKVTEKGKDVELRCDPISGHTALYWYRQSLGQGLEFLIYFQGNSAPDKSGLPSDRFSAERTGGSVSTLTIQRTQQEDSAVYLCASSFGSESGEQYFGPGTRLTVT.

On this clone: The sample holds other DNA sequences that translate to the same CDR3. CDR3 amino acids: CATSRDSGTYEQYF. DNA of the CDR3: TGTGCCACCAGCAGAGATTCTGGAACCTACGAGCAGTACTTC. The rearrangement uses TRBV15 and TRBJ2-7; D is undetermined. The ends were cut back, 0 bases at V and 2 bases at J, with 8 bases in the middle. This CDR3 has 14 amino acids. Germline CDR1 LNHNV, CDR2 YYDKDF (reference sequence). Variable domain in full (rest from reference TRBV15 and TRBJ2-7): DAMVIQNPRYQVTQFGKPVTLSCSQTLNHNVMYWYQQKSSQAPKLLFHYYDKDFNNEADTPDNFQSRRPNTSFCFLDIRSPGLGDTAMYLCATSRDSGTYEQYFGPGTRLTVT.

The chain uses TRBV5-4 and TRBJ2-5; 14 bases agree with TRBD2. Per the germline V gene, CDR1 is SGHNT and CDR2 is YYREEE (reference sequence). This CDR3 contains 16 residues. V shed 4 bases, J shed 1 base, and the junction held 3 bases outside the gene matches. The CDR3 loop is CASSTGLAGAQETQYF. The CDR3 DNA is TGTGCCAGCAGCACGGGACTAGCGGGAGCCCAAGAGACCCAGTACTTC. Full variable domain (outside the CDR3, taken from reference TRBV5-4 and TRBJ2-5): ETGVTQSPTHLIKTRGQQVTLRCSSQSGHNTVSWYQQALGQGPQFIFQYYREEENGRGNFPPRFSGLQFPNYSSELNVNALELDDSALYLCASSTGLAGAQETQYFGPGTRLLVL.

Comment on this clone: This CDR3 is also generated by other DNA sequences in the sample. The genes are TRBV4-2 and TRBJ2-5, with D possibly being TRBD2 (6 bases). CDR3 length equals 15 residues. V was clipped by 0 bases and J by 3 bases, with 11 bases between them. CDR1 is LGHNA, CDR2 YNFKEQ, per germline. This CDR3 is CASSQDLTGEETQYF. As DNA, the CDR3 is TGTGCCAGCAGCCAAGATTTAACGGGAGAAGAGACCCAGTACTTC.

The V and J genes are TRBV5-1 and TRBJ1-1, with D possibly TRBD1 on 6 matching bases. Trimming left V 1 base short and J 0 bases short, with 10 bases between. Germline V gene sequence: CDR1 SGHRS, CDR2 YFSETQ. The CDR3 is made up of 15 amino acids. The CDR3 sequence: CASSLTTGMNTEAFF. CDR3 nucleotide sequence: TGCGCCAGCAGCTTGACGACAGGTATGAACACTGAAGCTTTCTTT.

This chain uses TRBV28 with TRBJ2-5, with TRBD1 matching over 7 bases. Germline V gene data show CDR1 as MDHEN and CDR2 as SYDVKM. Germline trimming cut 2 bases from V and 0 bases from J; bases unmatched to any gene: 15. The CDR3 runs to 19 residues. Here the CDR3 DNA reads TGTGCCAGCAGTTTAGTCACCGGGTTCCTGGGACAGAACCAAGAGACCCAGTACTTC. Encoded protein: CASSLVTGFLGQNQETQYF.

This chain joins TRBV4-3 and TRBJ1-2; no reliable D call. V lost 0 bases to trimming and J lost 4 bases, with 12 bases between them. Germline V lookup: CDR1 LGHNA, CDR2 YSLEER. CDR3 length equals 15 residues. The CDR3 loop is CASSQDQLGSYGYTF. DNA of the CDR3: TGCGCCAGCAGCCAAGATCAGTTAGGCAGCTATGGCTACACCTTC.

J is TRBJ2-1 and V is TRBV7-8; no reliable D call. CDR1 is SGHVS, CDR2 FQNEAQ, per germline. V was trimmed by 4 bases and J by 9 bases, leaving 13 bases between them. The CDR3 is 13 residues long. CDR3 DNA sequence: TGTGCCAGCAGCTCCTCTCTTCCTGGTGAGCAGTTCTTC. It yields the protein CASSSSLPGEQFF. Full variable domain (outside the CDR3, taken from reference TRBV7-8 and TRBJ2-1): GAGVSQSPRYKVAKRGQDVALRCDPISGHVSLFWYQQALGQGPEFLTYFQNEAQLDKSGLPSDRFFAERPEGSVSTLKIQRTQQEDSAVYLCASSSSLPGEQFFGPGTRLTVL.

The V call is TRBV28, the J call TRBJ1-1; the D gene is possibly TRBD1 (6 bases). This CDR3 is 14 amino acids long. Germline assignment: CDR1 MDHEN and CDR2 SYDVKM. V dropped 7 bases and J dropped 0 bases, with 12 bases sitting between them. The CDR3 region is CASNQGMMNTEAFF. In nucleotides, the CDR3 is TGTGCCAGCAACCAGGGGATGATGAACACTGAAGCTTTCTTT.

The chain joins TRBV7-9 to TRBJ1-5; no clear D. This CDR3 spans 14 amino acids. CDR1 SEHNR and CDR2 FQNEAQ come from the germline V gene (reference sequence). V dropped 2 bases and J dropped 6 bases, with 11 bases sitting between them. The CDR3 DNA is TGTGCCAGCAGCTTAATTGGGGTGGGTCAGCCCCAGCATTTT. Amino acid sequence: CASSLIGVGQPQHF.

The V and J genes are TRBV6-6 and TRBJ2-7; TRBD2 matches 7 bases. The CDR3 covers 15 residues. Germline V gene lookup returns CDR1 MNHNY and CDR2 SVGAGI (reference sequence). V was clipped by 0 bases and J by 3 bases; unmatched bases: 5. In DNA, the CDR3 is TGTGCCAGCAGTTACTCAGGGACTATGTACTACGAGCAGTACTTC. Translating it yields CASSYSGTMYYEQYF.

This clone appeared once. The CDR3 reads CSGGTSEGEQYF. The CDR3 region has the DNA TGCAGCGGGGGGACTAGCGAAGGGGAGCAGTACTTC. This chain joins TRBV29-1 and TRBJ2-7, with 10 bases lining up with TRBD2. Germline trimming cut 7 bases from V and 7 bases from J; bases unmatched to any gene: 7. The CDR3 is 12 amino acids. Germline V CDR1 and CDR2: SQVTM, ANQGSEA.

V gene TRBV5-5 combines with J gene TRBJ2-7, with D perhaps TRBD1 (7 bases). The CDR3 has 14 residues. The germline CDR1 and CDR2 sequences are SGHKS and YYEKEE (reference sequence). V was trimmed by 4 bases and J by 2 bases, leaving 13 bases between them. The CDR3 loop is CASSGRGQTYEQYF. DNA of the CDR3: TGTGCCAGCAGCGGGCGGGGACAGACCTACGAGCAGTACTTC.

CDR3 sequence reads: CASSIGRASFEQYF. CDR3 bases: TGTGCCAGTAGTATCGGAAGGGCGTCGTTCGAGCAGTACTTC. The genes are TRBV19 and TRBJ2-7, with D unclear. The V gene's germline CDR1 is LNHDA and CDR2 SQIVND (reference sequence). CDR3 size: 14 residues. Trimming pared 3 bases from V and 6 bases from J, leaving 15 bases between.

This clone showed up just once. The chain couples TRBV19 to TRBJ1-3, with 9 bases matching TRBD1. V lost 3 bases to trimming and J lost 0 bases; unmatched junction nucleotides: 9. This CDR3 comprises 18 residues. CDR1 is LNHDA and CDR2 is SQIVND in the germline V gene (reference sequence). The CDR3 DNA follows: TGTGCCAGTAGTATTTTGGGACAGGGAACCTACTCTGGAAACACCATATATTTT. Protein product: CASSILGQGTYSGNTIYF. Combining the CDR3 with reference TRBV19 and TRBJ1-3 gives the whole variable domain DGGITQSPKYLFRKEGQNVTLSCEQNLNHDAMYWYRQDPGQGLRLIYYSQIVNDFQKGDIAEGYSVSREKKESFPLTVTSAQKNPTAFYLCASSILGQGTYSGNTIYFGEGSWLTVV.

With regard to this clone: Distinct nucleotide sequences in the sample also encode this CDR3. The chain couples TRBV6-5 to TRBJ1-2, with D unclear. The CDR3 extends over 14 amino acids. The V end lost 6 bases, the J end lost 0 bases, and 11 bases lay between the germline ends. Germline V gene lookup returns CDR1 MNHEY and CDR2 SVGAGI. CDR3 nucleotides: TGTGCCAGCAGCTACCGGGAGGCTAACTATGGCTACACCTTC. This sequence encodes CASSYREANYGYTF.

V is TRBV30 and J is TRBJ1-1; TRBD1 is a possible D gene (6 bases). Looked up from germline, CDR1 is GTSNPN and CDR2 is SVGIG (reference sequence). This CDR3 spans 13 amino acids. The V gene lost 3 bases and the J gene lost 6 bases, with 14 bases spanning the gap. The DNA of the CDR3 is TGTGCCTGGAGGATAACAGGGTTTCCTGAAGCTTTCTTT. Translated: CAWRITGFPEAFF.

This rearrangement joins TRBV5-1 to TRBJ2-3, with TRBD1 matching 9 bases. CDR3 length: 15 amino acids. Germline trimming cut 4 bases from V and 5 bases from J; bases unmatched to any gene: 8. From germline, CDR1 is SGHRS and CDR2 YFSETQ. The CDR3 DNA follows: TGCGCCAGCAGCAGGACAGGGGATATGGGAGATACGCAGTATTTT. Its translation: CASSRTGDMGDTQYF.

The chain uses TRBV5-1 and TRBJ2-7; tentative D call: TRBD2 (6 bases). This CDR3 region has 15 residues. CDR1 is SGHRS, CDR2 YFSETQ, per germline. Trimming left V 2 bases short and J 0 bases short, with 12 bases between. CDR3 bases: TGCGCCAGCAGCTTTGCGGGGCTAAACTCCTACGAGCAGTACTTC. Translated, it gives CASSFAGLNSYEQYF.

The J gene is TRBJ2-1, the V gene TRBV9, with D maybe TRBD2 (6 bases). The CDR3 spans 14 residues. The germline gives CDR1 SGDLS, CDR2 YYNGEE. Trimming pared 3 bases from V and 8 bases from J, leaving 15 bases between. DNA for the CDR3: TGTGCCAGCAGCGGGGGGACTGCAGAGTATGAGCAGTTCTTC. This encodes CASSGGTAEYEQFF. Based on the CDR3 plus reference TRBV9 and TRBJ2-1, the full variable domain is DSGVTQTPKHLITATGQRVTLRCSPRSGDLSVYWYQQSLDQGLQFLIQYYNGEERAKGNILERFSAQQFPDLHSELNLSSLELGDSALYFCASSGGTAEYEQFFGPGTRLTVL.

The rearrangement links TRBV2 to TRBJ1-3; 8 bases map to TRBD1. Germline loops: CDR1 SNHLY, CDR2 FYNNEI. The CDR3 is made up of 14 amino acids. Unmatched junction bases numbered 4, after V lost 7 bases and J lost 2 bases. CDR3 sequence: CASIRQGPGNTIYF. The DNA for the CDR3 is TGTGCCAGCATTCGACAGGGGCCTGGAAACACCATATATTTT.

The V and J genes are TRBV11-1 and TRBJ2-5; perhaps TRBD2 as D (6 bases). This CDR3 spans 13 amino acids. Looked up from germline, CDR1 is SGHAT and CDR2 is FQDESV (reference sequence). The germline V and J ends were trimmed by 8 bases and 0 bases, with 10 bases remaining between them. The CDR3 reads CASARGYQETQYF. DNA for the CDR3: TGTGCCAGCGCCCGGGGGTACCAAGAGACCCAGTACTTC.

The CDR3 coding sequence is TGCAGTGCGTTCACGAAGGGTACGCAGTATTTT. It codes for CSAFTKGTQYF. The chain uses TRBV20-1 and TRBJ2-3; D gene unclear. The CDR3 runs to 11 residues. The V end lost 6 bases, the J end lost 8 bases, and 12 bases lay between the germline ends. Germline V CDR1 and CDR2: DFQATT, SNEGSKA (reference sequence).